Included here is one T cell receptor (beta chain) sequence, with context. This sample is part of a study of blood T cell repertoires in COVID-19. In the study overall: Samples came from the United States, Italy and Spain, spanning acute and convalescent COVID-19. T cells, B-cell-depleted T cells, or PBMCs provided the cDNA or gDNA that served as material.

Germline-derived CDR1 and CDR2 are SEHNR and FQNEAQ (reference sequence). Trimming took off 8 bases at V and 10 bases at J, with 15 bases between the two ends. This CDR3 spans 12 amino acids. Original analysis: Estimation of nucleated cell counts was performed using reference gene primer amplification. TCRdb's copy holds only in-frame clones and misses some; the assay was immunoSEQ multiplex PCR. V and J calls and clone size follow that table, whereas D and trimming were derived from the DNA. This repertoire shows hundreds of thousands of clones, 80% to 90% found once; its top ten account for under 0.3%.

The gene calls are TRBV7-9 and TRBJ2-1; no firm D call. Source material: peripheral blood. This receptor was taken from a woman aged 18 to 35 with acute or convalescent COVID-19. Here the CDR3 DNA reads TGTGCCAGCCTCGGCCCGGGTTACGAGCAGTTCTTC. Translated: CASLGPGYEQFF.